This TCR beta chain originates from a study of T cell responses to AZD1222 COVID-19 vaccine. V was cut by 1 base and J by 2 bases, with 2 bases left in between. The CDR3 spans 12 residues. Germline V lookup: CDR1 SNHLY, CDR2 FYNNEI. Sequencing was performed with immunoSEQ multiplex PCR; in TCRdb, only in-frame clones are kept and a portion is missing. The sample yields 74,000 or so clones, 80% to 90% seen once. The sequence was collected from an adult in good health. The V gene is TRBV2, the J gene TRBJ1-2; D gene unclear. Sequenced material: peripheral blood, taken on day 0 of AZD1222 vaccination. The CDR3 reads CASSEGNYGYTF. CDR3 nucleotides: TGTGCCAGCAGTGAAGGCAACTATGGCTACACCTTC.